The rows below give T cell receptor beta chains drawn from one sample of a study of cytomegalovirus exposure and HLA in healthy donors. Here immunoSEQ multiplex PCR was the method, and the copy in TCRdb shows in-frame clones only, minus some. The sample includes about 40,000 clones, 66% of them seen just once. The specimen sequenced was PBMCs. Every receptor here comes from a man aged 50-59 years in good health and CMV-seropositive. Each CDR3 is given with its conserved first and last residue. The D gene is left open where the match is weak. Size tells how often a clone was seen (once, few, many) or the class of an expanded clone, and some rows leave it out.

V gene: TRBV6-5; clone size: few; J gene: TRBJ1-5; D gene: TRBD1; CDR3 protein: CASSQDRGPQPQHF; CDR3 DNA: TGTGCCAGCAGCCAAGACAGGGGGCCTCAGCCCCAGCATTTT
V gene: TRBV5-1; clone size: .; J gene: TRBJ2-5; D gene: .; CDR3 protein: CASSLASVGGQETQYF; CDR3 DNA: TGCGCCAGCAGCTTGGCCAGCGTCGGGGGCCAAGAGACCCAGTACTTC
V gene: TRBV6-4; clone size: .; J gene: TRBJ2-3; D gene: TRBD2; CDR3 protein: CAKRGFTDTQYF; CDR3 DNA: TGTGCCAAGCGGGGGTTCACAGATACGCAGTATTTT
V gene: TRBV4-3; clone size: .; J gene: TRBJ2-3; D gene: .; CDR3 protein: CASSQEAVRTDTQYF; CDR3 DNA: TGCGCCAGCAGCCAAGAGGCGGTTAGGACAGATACGCAGTATTTT
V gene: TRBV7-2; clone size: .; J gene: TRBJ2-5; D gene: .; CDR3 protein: CASSWILAQETQYF; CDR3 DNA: TGTGCCAGCAGCTGGATACTAGCCCAAGAGACCCAGTACTTC
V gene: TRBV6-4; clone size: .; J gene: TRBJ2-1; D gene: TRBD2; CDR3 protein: CASSDTWTSGGAGNEQFF; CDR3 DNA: TGTGCCAGCAGTGATACTTGGACTAGCGGGGGGGCCGGCAATGAGCAGTTCTTC
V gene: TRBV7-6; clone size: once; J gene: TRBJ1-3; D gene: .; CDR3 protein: CASSLFLSAGSIGNTIYF; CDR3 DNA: TGTGCCAGCAGCTTATTCTTGTCCGCAGGATCGATTGGGAACACCATATATTTT
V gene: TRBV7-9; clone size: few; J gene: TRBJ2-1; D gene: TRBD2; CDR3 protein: CASSSERGANEQFF; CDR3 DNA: TGTGCCAGCAGCTCCGAGCGGGGGGCGAATGAGCAGTTCTTC
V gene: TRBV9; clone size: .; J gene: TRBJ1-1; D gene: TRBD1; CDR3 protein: CASSTGDRPLGTEAFF; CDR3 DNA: TGTGCCAGCAGCACGGGGGACAGGCCTTTGGGCACTGAAGCTTTCTTT
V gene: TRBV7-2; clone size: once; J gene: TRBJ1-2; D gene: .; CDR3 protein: CASSAWTAGGGYTF; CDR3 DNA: TGTGCCAGCAGCGCGTGGACGGCTGGAGGTGGCTACACCTTC
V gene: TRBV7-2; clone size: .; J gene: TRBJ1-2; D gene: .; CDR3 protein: CASSLGGLGGYTF; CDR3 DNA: TGTGCCAGCAGCTTGGGGGGGCTGGGGGGCTACACCTTC
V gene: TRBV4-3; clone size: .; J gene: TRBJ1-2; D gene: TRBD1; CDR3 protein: CASSQAQDPGQGRDGYTF; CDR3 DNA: TGCGCCAGCAGCCAAGCCCAGGACCCGGGACAGGGAAGGGATGGCTACACCTTC
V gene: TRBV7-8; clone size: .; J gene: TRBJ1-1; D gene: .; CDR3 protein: CASRSGMNTEAFF; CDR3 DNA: TGTGCCAGCAGGTCGGGGATGAACACTGAAGCTTTCTTT
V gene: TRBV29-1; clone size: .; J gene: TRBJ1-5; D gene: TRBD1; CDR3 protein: CSVMTGRNQPQHF; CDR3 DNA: TGCAGCGTTATGACAGGGCGCAATCAGCCCCAGCATTTT
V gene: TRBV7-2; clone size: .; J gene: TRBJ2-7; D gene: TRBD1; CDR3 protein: CASSLRDSSYEQYF; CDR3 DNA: TGTGCCAGCAGCCTCCGGGACAGCTCCTACGAGCAGTACTTC
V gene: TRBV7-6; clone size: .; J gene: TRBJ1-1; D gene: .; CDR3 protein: CASSFGEDTEAFF; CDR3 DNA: TGTGCCAGCAGCTTCGGGGAGGACACTGAAGCTTTCTTT
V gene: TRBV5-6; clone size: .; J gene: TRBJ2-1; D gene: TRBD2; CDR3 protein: CASSPGTRAGPFYNEQFF; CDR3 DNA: TGTGCCAGCAGCCCCGGGACTAGAGCAGGGCCCTTTTACAATGAGCAGTTCTTC
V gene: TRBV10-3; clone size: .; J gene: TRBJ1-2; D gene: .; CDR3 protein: CAISESNRADYGYTF; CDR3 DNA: TGTGCCATCAGTGAGTCGAACAGGGCTGACTATGGCTACACCTTC
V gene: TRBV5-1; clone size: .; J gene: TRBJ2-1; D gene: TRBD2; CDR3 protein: CASSLSGLSYNEQFF; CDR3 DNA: TGCGCCAGCAGCTTGTCGGGACTATCCTACAATGAGCAGTTCTTC
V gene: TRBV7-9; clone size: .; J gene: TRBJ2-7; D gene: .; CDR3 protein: CASSPPGGAAYEQYF; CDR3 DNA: TGTGCCAGCAGCCCCCCAGGAGGGGCGGCCTACGAGCAGTACTTC
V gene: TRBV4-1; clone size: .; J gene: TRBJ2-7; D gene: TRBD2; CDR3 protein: CASSQGLAYEQYF; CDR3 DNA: TGCGCCAGCAGCCAAGGACTAGCGTACGAGCAGTACTTC
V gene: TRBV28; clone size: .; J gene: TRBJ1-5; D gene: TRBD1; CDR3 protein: CASSLDRGNQPQHF; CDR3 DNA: TGTGCCAGCAGTTTGGACAGGGGCAATCAGCCCCAGCATTTT
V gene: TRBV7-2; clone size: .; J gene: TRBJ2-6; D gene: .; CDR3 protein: CASSYEGANVLTF; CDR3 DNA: TGTGCCAGCAGCTACGAGGGGGCCAACGTCCTGACTTTC
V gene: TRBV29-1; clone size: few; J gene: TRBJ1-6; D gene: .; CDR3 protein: CSVGEGFDSPLHF; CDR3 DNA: TGCAGCGTTGGGGAGGGCTTTGATTCACCCCTCCACTTT
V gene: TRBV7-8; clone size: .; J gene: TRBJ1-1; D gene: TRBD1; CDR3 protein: CASSPRQGARAFF; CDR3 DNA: TGTGCCAGCAGCCCTAGACAGGGGGCTCGGGCTTTCTTT
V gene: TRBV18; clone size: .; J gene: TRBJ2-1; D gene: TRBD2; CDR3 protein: CASSPNSLPSGGPYNEQFF; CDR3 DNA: TGTGCCAGCTCACCGAATTCCCTCCCTAGCGGGGGCCCCTACAATGAGCAGTTCTTC
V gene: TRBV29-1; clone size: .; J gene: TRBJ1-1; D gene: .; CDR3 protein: CSVRQNTEAFF; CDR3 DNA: TGCAGCGTACGACAGAACACTGAAGCTTTCTTT
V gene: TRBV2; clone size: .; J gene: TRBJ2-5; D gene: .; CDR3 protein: CASSVERSQETQYF; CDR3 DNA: TGTGCCAGCAGTGTGGAGCGATCCCAAGAGACCCAGTACTTC
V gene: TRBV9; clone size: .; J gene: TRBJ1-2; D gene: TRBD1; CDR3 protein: CTSRPQGAQGYTF; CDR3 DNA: TGTACCAGCAGACCTCAGGGGGCGCAAGGCTACACCTTC
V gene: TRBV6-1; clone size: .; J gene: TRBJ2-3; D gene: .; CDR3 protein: CASRFRDNTDTQYF; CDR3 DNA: TGTGCCAGCAGGTTCCGGGACAACACAGATACGCAGTATTTT
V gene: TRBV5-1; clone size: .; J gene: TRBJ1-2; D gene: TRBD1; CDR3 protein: CASSFGQGHGYTF; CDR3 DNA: TGCGCCAGCAGCTTCGGACAGGGACATGGCTACACCTTC
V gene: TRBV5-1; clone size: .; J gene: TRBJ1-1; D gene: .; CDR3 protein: CASSSSPGSTEAFF; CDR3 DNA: TGCGCCAGCAGCTCCTCCCCGGGGAGCACTGAAGCTTTCTTT
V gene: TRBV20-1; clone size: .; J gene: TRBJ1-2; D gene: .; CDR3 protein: CSARVGDGYTF; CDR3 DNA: TGCAGTGCTAGAGTAGGGGATGGCTACACCTTC
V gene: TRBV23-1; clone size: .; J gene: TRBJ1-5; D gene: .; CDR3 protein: CASSQRRGVGQPQHF; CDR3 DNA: TGCGCCAGCAGTCAGCGGCGGGGGGTTGGACAGCCCCAGCATTTT
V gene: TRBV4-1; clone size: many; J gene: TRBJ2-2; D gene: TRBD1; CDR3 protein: CASSQESTGTANTGELFF; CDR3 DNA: TGCGCCAGCAGCCAAGAGTCTACCGGGACAGCGAACACCGGGGAGCTGTTTTTT
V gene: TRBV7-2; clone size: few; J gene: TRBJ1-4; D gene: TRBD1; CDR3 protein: CASRLGGPNEKLFF; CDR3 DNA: TGTGCCAGCAGATTAGGGGGCCCTAATGAAAAACTGTTTTTT
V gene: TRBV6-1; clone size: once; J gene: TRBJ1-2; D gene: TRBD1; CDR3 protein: CASSRDRNYGYTF; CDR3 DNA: TGTGCCAGCAGCCGGGACAGAAACTATGGCTACACCTTC
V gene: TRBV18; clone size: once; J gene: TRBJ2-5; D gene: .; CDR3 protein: CASSPLGGPETQYF; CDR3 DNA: TGTGCCAGCTCACCACTGGGGGGGCCTGAGACCCAGTACTTC
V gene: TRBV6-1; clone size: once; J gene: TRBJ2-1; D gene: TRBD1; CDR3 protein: CASSANPGTGYEQFF; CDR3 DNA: TGTGCCAGCAGTGCAAATCCGGGGACAGGGTATGAGCAGTTCTTC
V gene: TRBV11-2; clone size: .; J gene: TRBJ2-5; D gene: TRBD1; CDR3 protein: CASSWDRKGTQYF; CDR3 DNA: TGTGCCAGCAGCTGGGACAGGAAGGGGACCCAGTACTTC
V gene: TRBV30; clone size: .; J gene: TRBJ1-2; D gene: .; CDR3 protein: CAWSRGGDTGYTF; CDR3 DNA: TGTGCCTGGAGCAGGGGAGGGGATACTGGCTACACCTTC
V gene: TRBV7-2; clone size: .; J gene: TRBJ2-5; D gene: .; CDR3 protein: CASSLILLRETQYF; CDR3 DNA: TGTGCCAGCAGCTTAATCCTCCTCCGGGAGACCCAGTACTTC
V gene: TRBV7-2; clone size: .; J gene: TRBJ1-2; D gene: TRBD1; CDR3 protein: CASSTRQGGNYGYTF; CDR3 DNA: TGTGCCAGCAGCACCCGACAGGGTGGGAACTATGGCTACACCTTC
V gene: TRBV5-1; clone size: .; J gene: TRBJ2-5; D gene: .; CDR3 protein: CASSFTGPPETQYF; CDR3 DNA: TGCGCCAGCAGCTTTACTGGTCCCCCGGAGACCCAGTACTTC
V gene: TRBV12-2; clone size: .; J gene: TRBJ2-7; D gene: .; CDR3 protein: CASRAPYF; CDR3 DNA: TGTGCAAGTCGCGCGCCCTACTTC
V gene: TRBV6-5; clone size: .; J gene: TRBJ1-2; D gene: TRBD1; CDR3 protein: CASRAGQDVVYTF; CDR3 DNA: TGTGCCAGCAGGGCAGGACAGGACGTGGTCTACACCTTC
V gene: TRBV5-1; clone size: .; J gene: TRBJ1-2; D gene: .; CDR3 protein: CASSLAFRNYGYTF; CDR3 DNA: TGCGCCAGCAGCTTGGCCTTTAGAAACTATGGCTACACCTTC
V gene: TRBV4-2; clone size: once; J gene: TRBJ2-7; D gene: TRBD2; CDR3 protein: CASSQDLSSGGPYEQYF; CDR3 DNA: TGTGCCAGCAGCCAAGATCTCAGTAGCGGGGGGCCATACGAGCAGTACTTC
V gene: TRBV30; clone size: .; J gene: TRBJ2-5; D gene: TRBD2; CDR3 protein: CAWSVRGLAGGATQYF; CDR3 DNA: TGTGCCTGGAGTGTAAGAGGCCTAGCGGGGGGGGCGACCCAGTACTTC
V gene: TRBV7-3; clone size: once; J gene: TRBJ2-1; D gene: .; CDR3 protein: CASSSSGVLREQFF; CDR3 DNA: TGTGCCAGCAGCTCCTCCGGGGTGCTTCGTGAGCAGTTCTTC
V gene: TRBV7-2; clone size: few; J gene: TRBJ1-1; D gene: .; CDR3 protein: CASRRQANEAFF; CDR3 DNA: TGTGCCAGCAGACGACAGGCCAATGAAGCTTTCTTT
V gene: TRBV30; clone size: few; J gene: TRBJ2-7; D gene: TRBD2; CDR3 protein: CAWSVSSGGAYEQYF; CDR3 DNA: TGTGCCTGGAGTGTCTCTAGCGGGGGGGCCTACGAGCAGTACTTC
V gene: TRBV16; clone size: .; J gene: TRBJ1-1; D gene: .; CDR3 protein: CASGIQGVTEAFF; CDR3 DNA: TGTGCCAGCGGAATACAGGGAGTCACTGAAGCTTTCTTT